This T cell receptor (beta chain) was captured by sequencing in a study of cytomegalovirus exposure and HLA in healthy donors. PCR involved 60 Vbeta and 13 Jbeta primers. Measured with immunoSEQ multiplex PCR; TCRdb has only the in-frame clones, and not every one. Of about 120,000 clones in the sample, 82% were seen once. This CDR3 region has 21 residues. This sequence originates from a woman aged 18-29 years in good health and CMV-seronegative. The rearrangement uses TRBV7-5 and TRBJ1-3; the tabulated D call, TRBD1, remains unverified against the DNA. TRBV7-5 is listed as a pseudogene. Sequencing used PBMCs. The chain's CDR3 is CVRSGCESGQGPLLGGNTIYF. DNA for the CDR3: TGTGTCAGAAGCGGATGCGAGTCGGGACAGGGGCCTCTTTTGGGCGGAAACACCATATATTTT.